Shown below are 24 T cell receptor beta chains from a single sample sequenced in a study of identical twins. TCRdb reanalysed the 5' RACE reads using MiXCR and keeps one entry per CDR3 protein. Of around 1.7 million distinct CDR3 sequences detected, 32% appear once; the ten largest clones hold under 0.35%. The sequenced sample was cord blood. All receptors come from a newborn girl in good health.

The V call is TRBV11-2, the J call TRBJ1-5, with D tentatively TRBD1 (6 bases). V was pared by 8 bases and J by 4 bases, with 15 bases between. CDR1 and CDR2 (germline): SGHAT, FQNNGV. The CDR3 is 14 amino acids. CDR3 loop: CASSRGVPNQPQHF. CDR3 sequence (DNA): TGTGCCAGCTCTAGGGGGGTGCCTAATCAGCCCCAGCATTTT.

This clonotype was seen only a few times. The CDR3 reads CARIPLGSSYNEQFF. The DNA for the CDR3 is TGTGCCAGGATCCCCCTGGGCAGTTCCTACAATGAGCAGTTCTTC. This sequence joins TRBV7-9 and TRBJ2-1, with no clear D. This CDR3 comprises 15 residues. Trimming shortened V by 9 bases and J by 1 base, and 16 bases separated the two germline ends. Germline-derived CDR1 and CDR2 are SEHNR and FQNEAQ (reference sequence).

The chain recombines TRBV27 with TRBJ1-5; D perhaps matches TRBD1 (6 bases). Deletions cut 1 base from V and 0 bases from J, with 19 bases between. This CDR3 contains 19 residues. Germline CDR1 MNHEY, CDR2 SMNVEV (reference sequence). DNA of the CDR3: TGTGCCAGCAGTTTATGGCCCTCCCGAGACAGGATTAGCAATCAGCCCCAGCATTTT. It encodes CASSLWPSRDRISNQPQHF.

The CDR3 is CASSFPLAGPYGYTF. CDR3 DNA: TGTGCCAGCAGTTTCCCCTTGGCAGGGCCCTATGGCTACACCTTC. The chain couples TRBV28 to TRBJ1-2, with D perhaps TRBD1 (5 bases). V lost 3 bases and J 4 bases, leaving 15 bases between the germline ends. Germline CDR1 reads MDHEN; CDR2 reads SYDVKM. The CDR3 extends over 15 amino acids.

There are many counts of this clonotype. This rearrangement joins TRBV20-1 to TRBJ1-5; D is perhaps TRBD1 (6 bases). The CDR3 runs 13 residues. Trimming stripped 2 bases from V and 1 base from J, with 6 bases between. Germline V gives CDR1 DFQATT, CDR2 SNEGSKA (reference sequence). The CDR3 DNA reads TGCAGTGCTAGACAGGGGAGCAATCAGCCCCAGCATTTT. Translating gives CSARQGSNQPQHF.

The CDR3 is CASSFGGVKYEQYF. The DNA of the CDR3 is TGCGCCAGCAGCTTCGGCGGGGTGAAGTACGAGCAGTACTTC. The chain joins TRBV5-1 to TRBJ2-7; possibly TRBD2 for D (6 bases). This CDR3 has 14 residues. Germline V gene data show CDR1 as SGHRS and CDR2 as YFSETQ. Between the trimmed V and J ends, which lost 2 bases and 4 bases, there was a span of 13 bases.

V gene TRBV6-1 combines with J gene TRBJ2-3; TRBD2 aligns across 7 bases. Germline-derived CDR1 and CDR2 are MNHNS and SASEGT. V lost 7 bases to trimming and J lost 8 bases; unmatched junction nucleotides: 12. This CDR3 region has 14 residues. For the CDR3, the DNA is TGTGCCAGCACTACTCTAGCGGTGTTAGGTACGCAGTATTTT. This encodes CASTTLAVLGTQYF.

This chain joins TRBV29-1 and TRBJ2-5; D remains unclear. The CDR3 length is 13 residues. Between the trimmed V and J ends, which lost 1 base and 11 bases, there was a span of 17 bases. CDR1 is SQVTM and CDR2 is ANQGSEA in the germline V gene. CDR3 nucleotide sequence: TGCAGCGTTGAAGCTAGAGTCGGTAATGAGCAGTACTTC. Protein: CSVEARVGNEQYF.

The V gene is TRBV5-1, the J gene TRBJ2-5; TRBD2 matches 8 bases. The CDR3 consists of 16 residues. Trimming took 0 bases from V and 11 from J; bases not matched to a gene: 15. Per germline, CDR1 SGHRS and CDR2 YFSETQ. The CDR3 coding sequence is TGCGCCAGCAGCTTGGGTCTAGCGGGTTTCCGCAATGAGCAGTACTTC. It codes for CASSLGLAGFRNEQYF.

This sequence joins TRBV6-6 and TRBJ1-6; a possible D gene is TRBD1 (5 bases). The length of the CDR3 is 14 residues. Trimming took off 10 bases at V and 7 bases at J, with 17 bases between the two ends. CDR1 is MNHNY, CDR2 SVGAGI, per germline (reference sequence). The CDR3 region is CATFGAANNSPLHF. The CDR3 coding sequence is TGTGCCACCTTCGGGGCAGCCAACAATTCACCCCTCCACTTT.

Here the CDR3 DNA reads TGTGCCAGCAGCTCTAGACAGGGCTCCTATAATTCACCCCTCCACTTT. As protein: CASSSRQGSYNSPLHF. The rearrangement uses TRBV5-6 and TRBJ1-6, with 7 bases identical to TRBD1. CDR1 is SGHDT and CDR2 is YYEEEE in the germline V gene. Unmatched junction bases numbered 3, after V lost 3 bases and J lost 0 bases. CDR3 length equals 16 residues.

This clonotype was seen only a few times. This chain connects TRBV5-1 to TRBJ2-4, with 8 bases that match TRBD2. The CDR3 is 15 amino acids. Germline V gene data show CDR1 as SGHRS and CDR2 as YFSETQ. V trimming: 0 bases; J trimming: 7 bases; junction bases outside the gene matches: 6. CDR3 sequence reads: CASSLARGGLNIQYF. In DNA form, the CDR3 reads TGCGCCAGCAGCTTGGCACGGGGGGGCCTCAACATTCAGTACTTC.

Comments on this clonotype: Given a much more abundant clone one base away, this may be a read error. The genes are TRBV2 and TRBJ2-1; maybe TRBD2 (7 bases). Germline CDR1 SNHLY, CDR2 FYNNEI. The CDR3 length is 16 residues. The CDR3 here is CTSSEQGLKTYNEQFF. Here the CDR3 DNA reads TGTACCAGCAGTGAACAGGGACTAAAAACCTACAATGAGCAGTTCTTC.

This clonotype was seen many times. The chain joins TRBV28 to TRBJ2-7; 12 nucleotides agree with TRBD2. The V and J ends lost 5 bases and 0 bases, in that order; junction bases with no gene match: 11. There are 18 residues in the CDR3. Germline CDR1 MDHEN, CDR2 SYDVKM. CDR3 amino acids: CASSPLVTSGGLSYEQYF. The CDR3 coding sequence is TGTGCCAGCAGTCCGCTCGTTACTAGCGGGGGGCTCTCCTACGAGCAGTACTTC.

This clonotype was counted only a few times. The chain is built from TRBV2 and TRBJ2-2; possibly TRBD1 for D (5 bases). This CDR3 is built from 14 residues. Trimming cost V 4 bases and J 6 bases, with 12 bases left between them. Per germline, CDR1 SNHLY and CDR2 FYNNEI. CDR3 in amino acids: CASSAGSVSGELFF. DNA for the CDR3: TGTGCCAGCAGTGCAGGGTCGGTGTCCGGGGAGCTGTTTTTT.

The CDR3 here is CASSIAGEGEQFF. The CDR3 nucleotides are TGTGCCAGCAGCATAGCGGGAGAGGGGGAGCAGTTCTTC. The chain recombines TRBV2 with TRBJ2-1; 9 bases agree with TRBD2. The V gene's germline CDR1 is SNHLY and CDR2 FYNNEI. CDR3 length: 13 residues. V was pared by 6 bases and J by 10 bases, with 7 bases of the junction left unmatched.

The rearrangement joins TRBV7-2 to TRBJ2-2; D not resolved. This CDR3 spans 16 amino acids. Trimming took 2 bases from V and 7 from J, leaving 17 bases between them. The germline CDR1 and CDR2 sequences are SGHTA and FQGNSA. CDR3 sequence: CASSLNRQIRVGELFF. The DNA of the CDR3 is TGTGCCAGCAGCTTAAACCGGCAGATAAGGGTCGGGGAGCTGTTTTTT.

The V gene is TRBV18, the J gene TRBJ2-7; D not resolved. V was shortened by 0 bases and J by 3 bases, with 6 bases between the two germline ends. Germline-derived CDR1 and CDR2 are KGHSH and LQKENI. The CDR3 covers 13 residues. CDR3 residues: CASSPPRYYEQYF. CDR3 coding DNA: TGTGCCAGCTCACCACCACGTTACTACGAGCAGTACTTC.

The gene calls are TRBV6-1 and TRBJ2-7, with D maybe TRBD2 (5 bases). The ends were cut back, 7 bases at V and 0 bases at J, with 16 bases in the middle. The CDR3 has 15 amino acids. Germline V lookup: CDR1 MNHNS, CDR2 SASEGT. The CDR3 region has the DNA TGTGCCAGCATACGGTCGCGGGTCGGCTCCTACGAGCAGTACTTC. Amino acid sequence: CASIRSRVGSYEQYF.

This sequence joins TRBV2 and TRBJ2-1; 7 bases agree with TRBD2. Germline loops: CDR1 SNHLY, CDR2 FYNNEI. V lost 5 bases, J lost 3 bases, and 7 bases stayed unmatched. The CDR3 consists of 15 residues. The CDR3 loop reads CASSRRESLYNEQFF. In nucleotides, the CDR3 is TGTGCCAGCAGTCGGCGGGAGTCCCTCTACAATGAGCAGTTCTTC.

This clonotype showed up just a few times. The chain joins TRBV28 to TRBJ2-7; D assignment may be TRBD1 or TRBD2 (5 bases each). The germline V gene encodes CDR1 MDHEN and CDR2 SYDVKM. The CDR3 is made up of 14 amino acids. Trimming removed 7 bases at V and 3 bases at J, with 16 bases between. The CDR3 sequence: CASIPRDAFYEQYF. The CDR3, as DNA: TGTGCCAGCATACCCCGGGACGCATTCTACGAGCAGTACTTC.

This rearrangement joins TRBV7-2 to TRBJ1-2; weak D call: TRBD1 (5 bases). CDR3 length equals 16 residues. The V gene lost 3 bases and the J gene lost 0 bases, with 14 bases spanning the gap. Germline-derived CDR1 and CDR2 are SGHTA and FQGNSA. The CDR3 loop is CASSFGRVPTNYGYTF. DNA of the CDR3: TGTGCCAGCAGCTTCGGCAGGGTCCCAACTAACTATGGCTACACCTTC.

This clonotype was seen more than once but under ten times. The chain is built from TRBV12-3 or TRBV12-4 and TRBJ2-7; 9 bases line up with TRBD1. The junction had 9 bases not matched to a gene; V was cut back by 3 bases and J by 3 bases. This CDR3 has 16 residues. For the CDR3, the DNA is TGTGCCAGCAGTTTTCCCCCGGGACAGGGTCGCTACGAGCAGTACTTC. It translates to CASSFPPGQGRYEQYF.

V gene TRBV4-1 combines with J gene TRBJ2-3; D might be TRBD1 or TRBD2, each matching 6 bases. The CDR3 totals 18 residues. V lost 3 bases, J lost 3 bases, and 22 bases lay in between. CDR1 is MGHRA and CDR2 is YSYEKL in the germline V gene. The CDR3: CASSQVLQRRGITDTQYF. CDR3 DNA sequence: TGCGCCAGCAGCCAGGTCCTCCAGCGGAGGGGGATAACAGATACGCAGTATTTT.